This T cell receptor (beta chain) appears in the sequencing data of a study of blood T cell repertoires in COVID-19. Across the study: COVID-19 samples, acute and convalescent, were from the United States, Italy and Spain. Nucleic acid was either cDNA or gDNA, and it came from T cells, B-cell-depleted T cells, or PBMCs.

Germline V gives CDR1 MNHEY, CDR2 SMNVEV (reference sequence). The CDR3 extends over 14 amino acids. V shed 5 bases and J shed 0 bases, with 10 bases lying between them. Per the authors' pipeline: Amplification of reference gene primers was used by the study to estimate nucleated cell counts. The table came from immunoSEQ multiplex PCR; TCRdb's copy has only in-frame clones and leaves some out. Clone size and the V and J calls come from that table; the DNA yielded D and trimming. The table lists some 70,000 clones, about 87% of them singletons. Sequencing was performed on peripheral blood. This TCR came from a man in his fifties or sixties with active COVID-19. The chain links TRBV27 to TRBJ2-5; D remains unclear. CDR3: CASSPVEYQETQYF. The CDR3 coding sequence is TGTGCCAGCAGTCCCGTAGAGTACCAAGAGACCCAGTACTTC.